These T cell receptor beta chains were read from a single sample in a study of cytomegalovirus exposure and HLA in healthy donors. Clones were read by immunoSEQ multiplex PCR, and TCRdb kept only the in-frame ones, dropping some. Among 150,000 to 200,000 clones listed, 70% to 80% were seen once. Sequencing used PBMCs. These receptors originate from a male donor in good health and CMV-seronegative. CDR3s include the opening cysteine and the closing phenylalanine or tryptophan. Each record gives: CDR3 protein, CDR3 DNA, clone size, D gene, V gene, J gene. A D gene is named only where the DNA matches it firmly. Only part of the rows carry a size: once, few, many, or a class if the clone is expanded.

CASSFFGATRGYTF	TGCGCCAGCAGCTTCTTTGGGGCTACCAGGGGCTACACCTTC	NA	NA	TRBV5-1	TRBJ1-2
CACSGLAGVQEQFF	TGTGCCTGCTCGGGACTAGCGGGAGTCCAAGAGCAGTTCTTC	NA	TRBD2	TRBV30	TRBJ2-1
CASSPRNPTGSNQPQHF	TGTGCCAGCTCACCACGGAATCCGACAGGGAGCAATCAGCCCCAGCATTTT	NA	TRBD1	TRBV18	TRBJ1-5
CASSSAENQPQHF	TGTGCCAGCAGTTCAGCGGAGAATCAGCCCCAGCATTTT	NA	NA	TRBV27	TRBJ1-5
CASSVEENTEAFF	TGTGCCAGCAGTGTAGAGGAGAACACTGAAGCTTTCTTT	NA	NA	TRBV6-4	TRBJ1-1
CASSALGTVSYEQYF	TGTGCCAGCAGTGCTCTAGGGACAGTCTCCTACGAGCAGTACTTC	NA	TRBD1	TRBV6-1	TRBJ2-7
CAWSVHGETQYF	TGTGCCTGGAGTGTACATGGAGAGACCCAGTACTTC	NA	NA	TRBV30	TRBJ2-5
CASSLGQGPAAYEQYF	TGCGCCAGCAGCTTAGGGCAGGGGCCCGCCGCCTACGAGCAGTACTTC	NA	NA	TRBV5-1	TRBJ2-7
CASSMGTGGLTMNTEAFF	TGTGCCAGCAGTATGGGGACAGGGGGCCTAACCATGAACACTGAAGCTTTCTTT	NA	TRBD1	TRBV28	TRBJ1-1
CASSVQGAVEKLFF	TGTGCCAGCAGCGTACAGGGGGCAGTAGAAAAACTGTTTTTT	NA	TRBD1	TRBV5-4	TRBJ1-4
CATGGGRRYGYTF	TGTGCCACCGGGGGGGGGCGCCGGTATGGCTACACCTTC	NA	NA	TRBV25-1	TRBJ1-2
CASAPSGGAYNEQFF	TGTGCTAGCGCCCCTAGCGGGGGGGCTTACAATGAGCAGTTCTTC	NA	TRBD2	TRBV12-5	TRBJ2-1
CASGAGGSYNEQFF	TGCGCCAGCGGAGCGGGGGGGTCCTACAATGAGCAGTTCTTC	few	TRBD2	TRBV5-1	TRBJ2-1
CASSLGSGPQGRWRYTF	TGTGCCAGCAGCTTGGGATCCGGGCCGCAGGGTCGATGGCGCTACACCTTC	few	NA	TRBV5-5	TRBJ1-2
CASSLEWSGNTEAFF	TGTGCCAGCAGCTTGGAGTGGTCGGGGAACACTGAAGCTTTCTTT	few	NA	TRBV5-6	TRBJ1-1
CATWDRESNQPQHF	TGTGCCACCTGGGACAGGGAAAGCAATCAGCCCCAGCATTTT	NA	TRBD1	TRBV28	TRBJ1-5
CASRRNANYGYTF	TGTGCCAGCAGGAGGAATGCTAACTATGGCTACACCTTC	NA	NA	TRBV6-1	TRBJ1-2